The TCR beta chain under discussion was sequenced for a study of type 1 regulatory T cells. The overall study: T-allo10 is an in vitro-generated, Tr1-enriched CD4 T cell product specific for alloantigen.

Graft donor-derived T-allo10 cells were described as host-alloantigen-specific, anergic, and alloantigen-specifically suppressive. Via MiXCR, TCRdb re-called the reads, giving one row per CDR3 protein. The table includes about 68,000 distinct CDR3 sequences, about 69% detected once. As concerns this clonotype: Its specificity is not known.

The receptor's source is a human donor in good health. Sample: cultured T cells, either the whole culture or a sorted T cell fraction (not recorded which). Stated subset: Tr1-enriched cell product generated in vitro against host alloantigens.

CDR3 protein: CASSARPGTSGRVNEQFF. The DNA of the CDR3 is TGTGCCAGCAGCGCCAGACCCGGGACTAGCGGGAGGGTAAATGAGCAGTTCTTC. This chain joins TRBV3-1 and TRBJ2-1; the match to TRBD2 covers 16 bases. Losses at the gene ends were 5 bases for V and 7 bases for J; bases not matched to a gene: 11. From germline, CDR1 is LGHDT and CDR2 YNNKEL (reference sequence). This CDR3 spans 18 amino acids.